This T cell receptor beta chain was recorded in a study of blood T cell repertoires in COVID-19. Whole-study context: The study drew acute and convalescent COVID-19 samples from the United States, Italy and Spain.

This clone has only a few counts. The CDR3 is made up of 15 amino acids. V shed 4 bases, J shed 7 bases, and the junction held 9 bases outside the gene matches. The germline V gene encodes CDR1 SGHRS and CDR2 YFSETQ. Original processing notes: Scientists estimated how many nucleated cells there were by amplifying reference gene primers. TCRdb's table, derived via immunoSEQ multiplex PCR, lists solely in-frame clones and lacks some. D and trimming come from the DNA, and the V and J calls and clone size come from that table. The sample has about 160,000 clones; 85% are singletons. This receptor was taken from a human donor with acute or convalescent COVID-19. The donor label of this sample is uncertain. This chain connects TRBV5-1 to TRBJ1-3, with 9 bases aligning to TRBD1. Material: peripheral blood. The CDR3 sequence: CASSLPGTGKNTIYF. In nucleotides, the CDR3 is TGCGCCAGCAGCCTGCCCGGGACAGGGAAGAACACCATATATTTT.